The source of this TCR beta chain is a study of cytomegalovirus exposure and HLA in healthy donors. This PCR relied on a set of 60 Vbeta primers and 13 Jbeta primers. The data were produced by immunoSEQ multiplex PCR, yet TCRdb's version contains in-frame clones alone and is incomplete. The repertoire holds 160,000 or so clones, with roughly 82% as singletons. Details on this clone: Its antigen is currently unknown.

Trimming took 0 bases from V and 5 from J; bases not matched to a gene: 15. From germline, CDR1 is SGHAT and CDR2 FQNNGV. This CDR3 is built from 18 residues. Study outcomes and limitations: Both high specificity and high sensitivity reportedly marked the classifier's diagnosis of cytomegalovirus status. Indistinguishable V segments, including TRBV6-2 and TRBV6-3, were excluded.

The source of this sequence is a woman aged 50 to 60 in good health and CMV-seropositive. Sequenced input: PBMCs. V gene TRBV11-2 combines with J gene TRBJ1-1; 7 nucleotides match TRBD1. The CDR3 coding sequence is TGTGCCAGCAGCTTAGATCTGGACCGACAGGGCGGACGGACTGAAGCTTTCTTT. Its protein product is CASSLDLDRQGGRTEAFF.